This TCR beta chain comes out of a study of T cell clones after liver transplantation. At the level of the study: Post-transplant blood was tracked for graft-donor-reactive T cell clones identified in a pre-transplant mixed lymphocyte reaction.

This clone is medium-sized within its sample. Unstimulated PBMCs were sorted into CD3+CD4+ and CD3+CD8+ populations. From germline, CDR1 is MGHRA and CDR2 YSYEKL. This CDR3 has 16 amino acids. V lost 3 bases, J lost 2 bases, and 17 bases lay in between. Data came from immunoSEQ multiplex PCR; TCRdb stores just in-frame clones and leaves some out. The data show just over 80,000 clones, with 80% to 85% seen just once and approximately 0.47% held by the top ten. The chain couples TRBV4-1 to TRBJ2-7, with TRBD2 as a possible D gene (6 bases). The sequence derives from a human patient who received a liver transplant. Some T cells may be provided by the graft donor. The sequencing used CD4+ T cells from blood, collected approximately 45 months after liver transplant. Here the CDR3 DNA reads TGCGCCAGCAGCCAGCCCCTAGCGCCACGTCCCTACGAGCAGTACTTC. This gives the protein CASSQPLAPRPYEQYF.